The rows below give T cell receptor beta chains drawn from one sample of a study of patients and donors after allogeneic stem cell transplantation. From the RT-PCR reads, TCRdb called clonotypes with MiXCR, one entry per CDR3 protein. Of about 960,000 distinct CDR3 sequences in the sample, roughly 18% were seen once. What was sequenced was blood, either unsorted or a sorted T cell fraction (not recorded which). These receptors originate from a human donor who was either an allogeneic HSCT recipient or a stem cell or donor lymphocyte infusion donor (not recorded which). It is not recorded whose cells these are; they may come from a transplant donor. The CDR3 runs from the conserved cysteine through the conserved F or W. D genes are given only for firm matches. For some rows the clone size is stated as once, few or many, or as a class when expanded; others skip it.

D gene,V gene,clone size,J gene,CDR3 DNA,CDR3 protein
.,TRBV27,.,TRBJ2-1,TGTGCCAGCAGTTGGTCGGCATCGCTGCGATCTGAGCAGTTCTTC,CASSWSASLRSEQFF
TRBD1,TRBV2,few,TRBJ1-5,TGTGCCAGCAGTAAAGGACAGGGCGGCAATCAGCCCCAGCATTTT,CASSKGQGGNQPQHF
.,TRBV20-1,few,TRBJ2-1,TGCAGTGCTAGAGGGGCAGTCGCCTACAATGAGCAGTTCTTC,CSARGAVAYNEQFF
.,TRBV5-1,.,TRBJ2-2,TGCGCCTCCCAAAGGAGGGCAGGGGAGCTGTTTTTT,CASQRRAGELFF
.,TRBV3-1,.,TRBJ2-1,TGTGCCAGCAGCCAAGACACCGCCTATGAGCAGTTCTTC,CASSQDTAYEQFF
.,TRBV19,.,TRBJ2-3,TGTGCCAGTAGCCCCGACCCCAGTGGGCCCACAGATACGCAGTATTTT,CASSPDPSGPTDTQYF
.,TRBV9,many,TRBJ2-3,TGTGCCAGCAGCCCCGGACGGTACACAGATACGCAGTATTTT,CASSPGRYTDTQYF
.,TRBV12-3/TRBV12-4,few,TRBJ1-3,TGTGCCAGCAGTTTAGTTGGGGGGTTTGGAAACACCATATATTTT,CASSLVGGFGNTIYF
TRBD2,TRBV11-3,.,TRBJ2-1,TGTGCCAGCAGCCCCTTTAGCGGGAGCTTCAACAATGAGCAGTTCTTC,CASSPFSGSFNNEQFF
TRBD1,TRBV4-1,few,TRBJ2-7,TGCGCCAGCAGCCGACACCCTATACAGGGGATACCTTCCTACGAGCAGTACTTC,CASSRHPIQGIPSYEQYF
TRBD2,TRBV5-1,.,TRBJ2-3,TGCGCCAGCTCCTCCACCGGACTAGCGGGACTTACGCAGTATTTT,CASSSTGLAGLTQYF
TRBD2,TRBV20-1,.,TRBJ2-1,TGCAGTGCTAGAGGGACTAGCGGGGGCTCCAATGAGCAGTTCTTC,CSARGTSGGSNEQFF
.,TRBV5-1,many,TRBJ1-6,TGCGCCAGCAGCTTAGCTCGACAGTGGGATAATTCACCCCTCCACTTT,CASSLARQWDNSPLHF
.,TRBV11-2,.,TRBJ1-6,TGTGCCAGCAGCTTAGAACGTGCACATAATTCACCCCTCCACTTT,CASSLERAHNSPLHF
.,TRBV7-2,few,TRBJ2-1,TGTGCCAGCAGCTCCGCTCTTTTCGGTGAGCAGTTCTTC,CASSSALFGEQFF
TRBD2,TRBV11-1,.,TRBJ2-5,TGTGCCAGCAGCTTAGGGGAGGGTTTTGAGACCCAGTACTTC,CASSLGEGFETQYF
TRBD1,TRBV6-1,few,TRBJ1-1,TGTGCCAGCAGGGAGCATACAGGGGTACGGGGCACTGAAGCTTTCTTT,CASREHTGVRGTEAFF
.,TRBV15,few,TRBJ1-2,TGTGCCACCAGCAGATCGAGGGAGGATCGAGAGGGCTACACCTTC,CATSRSREDREGYTF
.,TRBV20-1,few,TRBJ1-1,TGCAGTGCTACACCGGGCTGGAACACTGAAGCTTTCTTT,CSATPGWNTEAFF
TRBD1,TRBV10-3,.,TRBJ1-2,TGTGCCATCAGTGAAGGTTGGACAGGGGCCTATGGCTACACCTTC,CAISEGWTGAYGYTF
.,TRBV7-3,few,TRBJ2-1,TGTGCCAGCAGCTTAATCGGGGTGAGCAATGAGCAGTTCTTC,CASSLIGVSNEQFF
.,TRBV20-1,few,TRBJ2-7,TGCAGTGCTAGAGAGGGGGGCTACACCTACGAGCAGTACTTC,CSAREGGYTYEQYF
TRBD1,TRBV20-1,.,TRBJ1-2,TGCAGTGCTAGAGCCCTTACAGGGGAAGGCTACACCTTC,CSARALTGEGYTF
.,TRBV12-3/TRBV12-4,.,TRBJ1-2,TGTGCCAGCAGTCCGCCCCACAGGGTGGGCTACACCTTC,CASSPPHRVGYTF